Below, 10 T cell receptor beta chains from the same sample are listed, as sequenced in a study of cytomegalovirus exposure and HLA in healthy donors. Measured with immunoSEQ multiplex PCR; TCRdb has only the in-frame clones, and not every one. The top ten clones hold around 2.6% of a sample with about 250,000 clones, 80% to 90% of them seen once. Sample: PBMCs. The receptor set was obtained from a man younger than 30 in good health and CMV-seronegative.

The rearrangement uses TRBV27 and TRBJ2-7; 8 nucleotides agree with TRBD2. Germline V gives CDR1 MNHEY, CDR2 SMNVEV (reference sequence). The CDR3 consists of 16 residues. V shed 4 bases, J shed 2 bases, and the junction held 10 bases outside the gene matches. CDR3 sequence reads: CASSSSGSHYPYEQYF. For the CDR3, the DNA is TGTGCCAGCAGTTCAAGCGGGAGCCACTATCCCTACGAGCAGTACTTC.

CDR3 bases: TGTGCCAGCAGCCTGGCCGGGACTAGTCAAGAGACCCAGTACTTC. Amino acid sequence: CASSLAGTSQETQYF. This sequence joins TRBV5-6 and TRBJ2-5; 8 bases align to TRBD2. CDR3 length: 15 residues. Germline CDR1 SGHDT, CDR2 YYEEEE. V lost 4 bases, J lost 2 bases, and 7 bases stayed unmatched.

This clone was observed once. The V call is TRBV5-1, the J call TRBJ1-3; weak D call: TRBD1 (5 bases). Germline assignment: CDR1 SGHRS and CDR2 YFSETQ. CDR3 length equals 15 residues. V was pared by 0 bases and J by 0 bases, with 7 bases between. The DNA of the CDR3 is TGCGCCAGCAGCTTGGACAGGATCTCTGGAAACACCATATATTTT. This encodes CASSLDRISGNTIYF.

This clone was detected a few times. The CDR3 sequence is CASSFTSGQETQYF. CDR3 nucleotides: TGTGCCAGCAGCTTCACTAGCGGCCAAGAGACCCAGTACTTC. This chain joins TRBV28 and TRBJ2-5, with 8 positions matching TRBD2. Germline CDR1 MDHEN, CDR2 SYDVKM. Trimming cost V 6 bases and J 1 base; bases outside gene matches: 4. The CDR3 consists of 14 residues.

The J gene is TRBJ1-5, the V gene TRBV6-5; possibly TRBD1 for D (6 bases). Germline V gives CDR1 MNHEY, CDR2 SVGAGI. This CDR3 is built from 14 residues. V lost 2 bases and J lost 6, with 11 bases in between. CDR3 nucleotides: TGTGCCAGCAGTTACAGGGGGGGAGGTCAGCCCCAGCATTTT. Its translation: CASSYRGGGQPQHF.

The chain couples TRBV19 to TRBJ2-4; a possible D gene is TRBD2 (6 bases). V lost 1 base to trimming and J lost 9 bases, with 7 bases between them. Germline CDR1 LNHDA, CDR2 SQIVND (reference sequence). CDR3 length: 12 amino acids. The CDR3 DNA follows: TGTGCCAGTAGTATAGTCGGGGGCATTCAGTACTTC. This encodes CASSIVGGIQYF.

CDR3 coding DNA: TGTGCCAGTAGTATTGGCGGTACCTACGAGCAGTACTTC. Residues: CASSIGGTYEQYF. This chain uses TRBV19 with TRBJ2-7; no reliable D call. The CDR3 length is 13 residues. V gave up 3 bases and J gave up 2 bases, with 8 bases separating them. Germline V lookup: CDR1 LNHDA, CDR2 SQIVND (reference sequence).

Only one count was recorded for this clone. The chain carries TRBV7-3 and TRBJ2-1; TRBD2 agrees at 11 bases. The CDR3 runs 15 residues. Losses at the gene ends were 6 bases for V and 3 bases for J; bases not matched to a gene: 4. Germline-derived CDR1 and CDR2 are SGHTA and FQGTGA. The CDR3 is CASSLTSGVYNEQFF. Written as DNA, the CDR3 is TGTGCCAGCAGTCTGACTAGCGGGGTCTACAATGAGCAGTTCTTC.

This rearrangement joins TRBV4-3 to TRBJ2-7; a weak D match, TRBD1 (6 bases). The CDR3 runs to 15 residues. Germline V gene lookup returns CDR1 LGHNA and CDR2 YSLEER. V was pared by 1 base and J by 0 bases, with 10 bases between. In DNA, the CDR3 is TGCGCCAGCAGCCAAGGGCAGGGGAGCTCCTACGAGCAGTACTTC. Amino acids: CASSQGQGSSYEQYF.

This clone was observed once. The genes are TRBV5-1 and TRBJ2-7; TRBD2 aligns across 8 bases. Trimming removed 4 bases from V and 3 bases from J; junction bases left unmatched: 12. This CDR3 region has 16 residues. Germline CDR1 and CDR2: SGHRS and YFSETQ. The CDR3 region has the DNA TGCGCCAGCAGCCGCGGGGGAGCGGGGGTTGACTACGAGCAGTACTTC. It specifies CASSRGGAGVDYEQYF.